These T cell receptor beta chains were read from a single sample in a study of CD8+ T cells in alopecia areata. TCRdb's table, derived via immunoSEQ multiplex PCR, lists solely in-frame clones and lacks some. In the table there are around 180,000 clones, over 55% of which are singletons. This specimen consisted of CD4+ T cells sorted from blood, obtained at week 24, from a patient treated with tofacitinib. The source is a human donor with alopecia areata. Each CDR3 is given with its conserved first and last residue. Fields, in order: CDR3 protein, CDR3 DNA, clone size, D gene, J gene, V gene. The D gene is left open where the match is weak. Where a row states a size, it is once, few, many or the class of an expanded clone; other rows omit it.

cdr3_aa: CAISDTGAQPQHF
cdr3_nt: TGTGCCATCAGTGACACAGGGGCCCAGCCCCAGCATTTT
clone_size: .
d_call: TRBD1
j_call: TRBJ1-5
v_call: TRBV10-3

cdr3_aa: CASRTGTGVTTEAFF
cdr3_nt: TGTGCCAGCAGGACCGGGACAGGGGTTACGACTGAAGCTTTCTTT
clone_size: .
d_call: TRBD1
j_call: TRBJ1-1
v_call: TRBV2

cdr3_aa: CASSLVGGPNYGYTF
cdr3_nt: TGCGCCAGCAGCTTGGTAGGGGGCCCTAACTATGGCTACACCTTC
clone_size: .
d_call: TRBD1
j_call: TRBJ1-2
v_call: TRBV5-1

cdr3_aa: CAWTVNNSPLHF
cdr3_nt: TGTGCCTGGACGGTAAATAATTCACCCCTCCACTTT
clone_size: .
d_call: .
j_call: TRBJ1-6
v_call: TRBV30

cdr3_aa: CASRMADTQYF
cdr3_nt: TGTGCCTCGAGAATGGCAGATACGCAGTATTTT
clone_size: .
d_call: .
j_call: TRBJ2-3
v_call: TRBV30

cdr3_aa: CASSPQGLREQFF
cdr3_nt: TGCGCCAGCAGTCCCCAAGGGCTACGGGAGCAGTTCTTC
clone_size: .
d_call: .
j_call: TRBJ2-1
v_call: TRBV23-1

cdr3_aa: CAWSDLGTGGNSPLHF
cdr3_nt: TGTGCCTGGAGCGACTTAGGGACAGGGGGAAATTCACCCCTCCACTTT
clone_size: .
d_call: TRBD1
j_call: TRBJ1-6
v_call: TRBV30

cdr3_aa: CASRSQQGLTPLHF
cdr3_nt: TGTGCCAGCAGATCACAACAGGGCCTTACACCCCTCCACTTT
clone_size: .
d_call: .
j_call: TRBJ1-6
v_call: TRBV6-6

cdr3_aa: CATSRGRAGHNEKLFF
cdr3_nt: TGTGCCACCAGCAGAGGAAGGGCAGGACATAATGAAAAACTGTTTTTT
clone_size: .
d_call: .
j_call: TRBJ1-4
v_call: TRBV15

cdr3_aa: CAIRSVLQNTEAFF
cdr3_nt: TGTGCCATCAGATCGGTCCTCCAGAACACTGAAGCTTTCTTT
clone_size: .
d_call: .
j_call: TRBJ1-1
v_call: TRBV10-3

cdr3_aa: CASSEPSGRVNEQFF
cdr3_nt: TGTGCCAGCAGTGAACCTTCGGGGCGGGTCAATGAGCAGTTCTTC
clone_size: .
d_call: .
j_call: TRBJ2-1
v_call: TRBV25-1

cdr3_aa: CASGQYNEQFF
cdr3_nt: TGTGCCAGCGGGCAGTACAATGAGCAGTTCTTC
clone_size: .
d_call: .
j_call: TRBJ2-1
v_call: TRBV11-2

cdr3_aa: CASSSSRGGARSGYTF
cdr3_nt: TGTGCCAGCAGCTCCTCAAGGGGGGGTGCTCGCTCTGGCTACACCTTC
clone_size: .
d_call: .
j_call: TRBJ1-2
v_call: TRBV7-2

cdr3_aa: CASSGKGQTVAEAFF
cdr3_nt: TGTGCCAGCAGTGGGAAGGGACAGACGGTGGCTGAAGCTTTCTTT
clone_size: .
d_call: TRBD1
j_call: TRBJ1-1
v_call: TRBV25-1

cdr3_aa: CASSLMYTGNQPQHF
cdr3_nt: TGTGCCAGCAGTTTAATGTATACAGGGAATCAGCCCCAGCATTTT
clone_size: .
d_call: .
j_call: TRBJ1-5
v_call: TRBV27

cdr3_aa: CSGLNQGNTEAFF
cdr3_nt: TGCAGCGGGCTGAACCAAGGGAATACTGAAGCTTTCTTT
clone_size: few
d_call: .
j_call: TRBJ1-1
v_call: TRBV29-1

cdr3_aa: CSVEEVRAGAFF
cdr3_nt: TGCAGCGTTGAAGAAGTGAGGGCAGGGGCTTTCTTT
clone_size: few
d_call: .
j_call: TRBJ1-1
v_call: TRBV29-1

cdr3_aa: CASSPGQAQETQYF
cdr3_nt: TGTGCCAGCAGTCCGGGACAGGCGCAAGAGACCCAGTACTTC
clone_size: .
d_call: TRBD1
j_call: TRBJ2-5
v_call: TRBV27

cdr3_aa: CASSLGTTYNEQFF
cdr3_nt: TGTGCCAGCAGCTTAGGGACAACCTACAATGAGCAGTTCTTC
clone_size: few
d_call: .
j_call: TRBJ2-1
v_call: TRBV5-8

cdr3_aa: CASTQTGEGGYTF
cdr3_nt: TGTGCCAGCACACAGACAGGGGAAGGTGGCTACACCTTC
clone_size: .
d_call: TRBD1
j_call: TRBJ1-2
v_call: TRBV6-5

cdr3_aa: CASSDGGGIQYF
cdr3_nt: TGTGCCAGCAGTGACGGGGGCGGCATTCAGTACTTC
clone_size: once
d_call: .
j_call: TRBJ2-4
v_call: TRBV6-6

cdr3_aa: CSVVPTGNVNEQFF
cdr3_nt: TGCAGCGTTGTACCAACAGGGAATGTAAATGAGCAGTTCTTC
clone_size: few
d_call: .
j_call: TRBJ2-1
v_call: TRBV29-1

cdr3_aa: CASSLAEDTDTQYF
cdr3_nt: TGTGCCAGCAGCCTAGCGGAGGACACAGATACGCAGTATTTT
clone_size: few
d_call: TRBD2
j_call: TRBJ2-3
v_call: TRBV6-5

cdr3_aa: CASRLESYEQYF
cdr3_nt: TGTGCCAGCAGACTAGAGAGCTACGAGCAGTACTTC
clone_size: .
d_call: .
j_call: TRBJ2-7
v_call: TRBV2

cdr3_aa: CASSPPGRTGMNTEAFF
cdr3_nt: TGTGCCAGCTCACCACCGGGTAGGACGGGGATGAACACTGAAGCTTTCTTT
clone_size: few
d_call: .
j_call: TRBJ1-1
v_call: TRBV18